The clone carrying this TCR beta chain was picked up a small number of times. CDR3 length: 12 amino acids. The ends were cut back, 4 bases at V and 3 bases at J, with 3 bases in the middle. The germline gives CDR1 SEHNR, CDR2 FQNEAQ (reference sequence). These data are taken from a study of T cell responses to AZD1222 COVID-19 vaccine. TCRdb's copy holds only in-frame clones and misses some; the assay was immunoSEQ multiplex PCR. The sample holds 180,000 or so clones, 92% seen once. This specimen consisted of peripheral blood, obtained 28 days after the second AZD1222 dose. The receptor was isolated from an adult who received the AZD1222 COVID-19 vaccine. The V call is TRBV7-9, the J call TRBJ2-2, with no clear D. CDR3 sequence: CASSSYTGELFF. DNA for the CDR3: TGTGCCAGCAGCTCTTACACCGGGGAGCTGTTTTTT. Looking up the rest from reference TRBV7-9 and TRBJ2-2 gives the full variable domain: DTGVSQNPRHKITKRGQNVTFRCDPISEHNRLYWYRQTLGQGPEFLTYFQNEAQLEKSRLLSDRFSAERPKGSFSTLEIQRTEQGDSAMYLCASSSYTGELFFGEGSRLTVL.